Listed below are T cell receptor beta chains from one sample, sequenced in a study of blood T cell repertoires in COVID-19. Repertoires were generated with immunoSEQ multiplex PCR, while TCRdb's copy carries only in-frame clones and drops some. This table has about 320,000 clones, 89% appearing once. Sequenced: PBMCs or T cells enriched from blood (not recorded which). The receptors shown here come from a man aged 55 to 69 who had recovered from COVID-19. The CDR3 runs from the conserved cysteine through the conserved F or W. Fields, in order: D gene, CDR3 length, J gene, clone size, V gene, CDR3 DNA, CDR3 protein. The D gene is left open where the match is weak. The listing skips clone size in some rows; elsewhere it reads once, few, many or a size class.

d_call: TRBD2
cdr3_length: 17
j_call: TRBJ2-3
clone_size: NA
v_call: TRBV3-1/TRBV3-2
cdr3_nt: TGTGCCAGCAGCCAAGATCCCCGGCTAGCGGGAGGGGATACGCAGTATTTT
cdr3_aa: CASSQDPRLAGGDTQYF

d_call: NA
cdr3_length: 14
j_call: TRBJ1-1
clone_size: NA
v_call: TRBV5-1
cdr3_nt: TGCGCCAGCAGCTTGGTTTCAGGGAACACTGAAGCTTTCTTT
cdr3_aa: CASSLVSGNTEAFF

d_call: TRBD1
cdr3_length: 15
j_call: TRBJ1-2
clone_size: NA
v_call: TRBV18
cdr3_nt: TGTGCCAGCTCCCCGCGGGACAGGGGACACTATGGCTACACCTTC
cdr3_aa: CASSPRDRGHYGYTF

d_call: NA
cdr3_length: 13
j_call: TRBJ1-1
clone_size: NA
v_call: TRBV9
cdr3_nt: TGTGCCAGCAGCGCGACACAGGTTACTCAAGCTTTCTTT
cdr3_aa: CASSATQVTQAFF

d_call: TRBD2
cdr3_length: 14
j_call: TRBJ2-5
clone_size: NA
v_call: TRBV3-1/TRBV3-2
cdr3_nt: TGTGCCAGCAGCCTACTAGCGGGAGGAGAGACCCAGTACTTC
cdr3_aa: CASSLLAGGETQYF

d_call: TRBD1
cdr3_length: 15
j_call: TRBJ2-1
clone_size: NA
v_call: TRBV14
cdr3_nt: TGTGCCAGCAGCCCACCTCCGGGACAGGGCGATGAGCAGTTCTTC
cdr3_aa: CASSPPPGQGDEQFF

d_call: TRBD1
cdr3_length: 13
j_call: TRBJ1-6
clone_size: once
v_call: TRBV7-3
cdr3_nt: TGTGCCAGCAGCGAGACAGGGGGTTCACCCCTCCACTTT
cdr3_aa: CASSETGGSPLHF

d_call: TRBD1
cdr3_length: 12
j_call: TRBJ1-1
clone_size: NA
v_call: TRBV7-3
cdr3_nt: TGTGCCAGCAGCAGAGGGACAGTTGAAGCTTTCTTT
cdr3_aa: CASSRGTVEAFF

d_call: NA
cdr3_length: 15
j_call: TRBJ2-6
clone_size: NA
v_call: TRBV7-9
cdr3_nt: TGTGCCAGCAGCTTAGCTTTAACAGTCCCTATCGTCCTGACTTTC
cdr3_aa: CASSLALTVPIVLTF

d_call: NA
cdr3_length: 15
j_call: TRBJ2-7
clone_size: few
v_call: TRBV4-3
cdr3_nt: TGCGCCAGCAGCTCCAAGATCCTAGGAGGGTACGAGCAGTACTTC
cdr3_aa: CASSSKILGGYEQYF

d_call: TRBD1
cdr3_length: 15
j_call: TRBJ1-1
clone_size: few
v_call: TRBV18
cdr3_nt: TGTGCCAGCTCATACGGGACAGGGATGAACACTGAAGCTTTCTTT
cdr3_aa: CASSYGTGMNTEAFF

d_call: NA
cdr3_length: 14
j_call: TRBJ1-2
clone_size: NA
v_call: TRBV5-4
cdr3_nt: TGTGCCAGCAGCTTGTCACATCAGGGCGATGGCTACACCTTC
cdr3_aa: CASSLSHQGDGYTF

d_call: TRBD2
cdr3_length: 13
j_call: TRBJ2-7
clone_size: NA
v_call: TRBV6-5
cdr3_nt: TGTGCCAGCACCCTTAGCGGGAGGAACGAGCAGTACTTC
cdr3_aa: CASTLSGRNEQYF

d_call: NA
cdr3_length: 17
j_call: TRBJ2-2
clone_size: NA
v_call: TRBV28
cdr3_nt: TGTGCCAGCAGTTCCTCACAGGGAACGAATTCCCCCGGGGAGCTGTTTTTT
cdr3_aa: CASSSSQGTNSPGELFF

d_call: NA
cdr3_length: 12
j_call: TRBJ1-1
clone_size: NA
v_call: TRBV10-1
cdr3_nt: TGCGCCAGCAGTGACCCTAACACTGAAGCTTTCTTT
cdr3_aa: CASSDPNTEAFF

d_call: TRBD1
cdr3_length: 17
j_call: TRBJ2-2
clone_size: NA
v_call: TRBV7-8
cdr3_nt: TGTGCCAGCAGCTACAGATCCGGGACAGGGAACACCGGGGAGCTGTTTTTT
cdr3_aa: CASSYRSGTGNTGELFF

d_call: NA
cdr3_length: 15
j_call: TRBJ2-3
clone_size: few
v_call: TRBV5-6
cdr3_nt: TGTGCCAGCAGCTTGGGGGGCCAGGGTATCGATACGCAGTATTTT
cdr3_aa: CASSLGGQGIDTQYF

d_call: NA
cdr3_length: 15
j_call: TRBJ2-3
clone_size: NA
v_call: TRBV11-2
cdr3_nt: TGTGCCAGCAGCTTAGGTGGACTCCCGCCAGATACGCAGTATTTT
cdr3_aa: CASSLGGLPPDTQYF

d_call: TRBD2
cdr3_length: 15
j_call: TRBJ2-1
clone_size: NA
v_call: TRBV4-1
cdr3_nt: TGCGCCAGCAGCCATGGCGGGAGGGCCTACAATGAGCAGTTCTTC
cdr3_aa: CASSHGGRAYNEQFF

d_call: NA
cdr3_length: 13
j_call: TRBJ1-1
clone_size: NA
v_call: TRBV12-5
cdr3_nt: TGTGCTAGTGGTTTGACAGGGAGTACTGAAGCTTTCTTT
cdr3_aa: CASGLTGSTEAFF

d_call: NA
cdr3_length: 16
j_call: TRBJ2-1
clone_size: once
v_call: TRBV24-1
cdr3_nt: TGTGCCACCAGTGATTCCGCAGGGGGGAAAGGATTAGGGCAGTTCTTC
cdr3_aa: CATSDSAGGKGLGQFF

d_call: NA
cdr3_length: 15
j_call: TRBJ1-4
clone_size: NA
v_call: TRBV6-5
cdr3_nt: TGTGCCAGCAGTTACTCGCACAGAACTAATGAAAAACTGTTTTTT
cdr3_aa: CASSYSHRTNEKLFF

d_call: NA
cdr3_length: 16
j_call: TRBJ1-6
clone_size: once
v_call: TRBV9
cdr3_nt: TGTGCCAGCAGCGCTAGGTCAGGGGCACGTAATTCACCCCTCCACTTT
cdr3_aa: CASSARSGARNSPLHF

d_call: TRBD2
cdr3_length: 16
j_call: TRBJ2-3
clone_size: NA
v_call: TRBV2
cdr3_nt: TGTGCCAGCTCCGCGGCACTAGCGGGATCGAGAGATACGCAGTATTTT
cdr3_aa: CASSAALAGSRDTQYF

d_call: NA
cdr3_length: 15
j_call: TRBJ2-2
clone_size: NA
v_call: TRBV6-5
cdr3_nt: TGTGCCAGCACCTTCCAATGGAATGGGGCACGGGAGCTGTTTTTT
cdr3_aa: CASTFQWNGARELFF

d_call: TRBD1
cdr3_length: 15
j_call: TRBJ2-1
clone_size: NA
v_call: TRBV5-1
cdr3_nt: TGCGCCAGCAGCCCGGGACAGGCTTCCTACAATGAGCAGTTCTTC
cdr3_aa: CASSPGQASYNEQFF

d_call: NA
cdr3_length: 15
j_call: TRBJ1-1
clone_size: NA
v_call: TRBV7-9
cdr3_nt: TGTGCCAGCAGCCCACAAAGGGACATTCACACTGAAGCTTTCTTT
cdr3_aa: CASSPQRDIHTEAFF

d_call: NA
cdr3_length: 15
j_call: TRBJ2-4
clone_size: NA
v_call: TRBV19
cdr3_nt: TGTGCCAGTGGGGCCCCGGGCCCACGCGGGGACATTCAGTACTTC
cdr3_aa: CASGAPGPRGDIQYF

d_call: NA
cdr3_length: 14
j_call: TRBJ2-7
clone_size: once
v_call: TRBV5-4
cdr3_nt: TGTGCCAGCAGCTCCTCAGGGGTGGCCTACGAGCAGTACTTC
cdr3_aa: CASSSSGVAYEQYF

d_call: TRBD2
cdr3_length: 18
j_call: TRBJ2-1
clone_size: NA
v_call: TRBV5-1
cdr3_nt: TGCGCCAGCAGCTTGTTTTATAGCGGGAGAAGTTCCTACAATGAGCAGTTCTTC
cdr3_aa: CASSLFYSGRSSYNEQFF

d_call: NA
cdr3_length: 13
j_call: TRBJ1-6
clone_size: NA
v_call: TRBV7-2
cdr3_nt: TGTGCCAGCAGCTATCTTCGGGATTCACCCCTCCACTTT
cdr3_aa: CASSYLRDSPLHF

d_call: NA
cdr3_length: 14
j_call: TRBJ2-7
clone_size: NA
v_call: TRBV28
cdr3_nt: TGTGCCAGCAGTTCCACGGGAGAAATTTACGAGCAGTACTTC
cdr3_aa: CASSSTGEIYEQYF

d_call: NA
cdr3_length: 16
j_call: TRBJ1-3
clone_size: NA
v_call: TRBV7-9
cdr3_nt: TGTGCCAGCAGCCCCCAGGGGAGTGCTTCTGGAAACACCATATATTTT
cdr3_aa: CASSPQGSASGNTIYF

d_call: NA
cdr3_length: 15
j_call: TRBJ2-7
clone_size: NA
v_call: TRBV6-2/TRBV6-3
cdr3_nt: TGTGCCAGCAGTTACATGCAGGGGGGTTCCTACGAGCAGTACTTC
cdr3_aa: CASSYMQGGSYEQYF

d_call: NA
cdr3_length: 17
j_call: TRBJ1-2
clone_size: NA
v_call: TRBV18
cdr3_nt: TGTGCCAGCTCACCAAATACGGGGCAGGGGCGTAGCTATGGCTACACCTTC
cdr3_aa: CASSPNTGQGRSYGYTF

d_call: NA
cdr3_length: 16
j_call: TRBJ1-2
clone_size: NA
v_call: TRBV10-1
cdr3_nt: TGCGCCAGCATAATGACGCCAGGGGCCGCATATTATGGCTACACCTTC
cdr3_aa: CASIMTPGAAYYGYTF

d_call: TRBD2
cdr3_length: 16
j_call: TRBJ2-7
clone_size: few
v_call: TRBV4-1
cdr3_nt: TGCGCCAGCAGCCCTGTAATGACTAGCGGGACCTACGAGCAGTACTTC
cdr3_aa: CASSPVMTSGTYEQYF

d_call: NA
cdr3_length: 11
j_call: TRBJ2-5
clone_size: NA
v_call: TRBV28
cdr3_nt: TGTGCCAGCAGTTTGCAGGAGACCCAGTACTTC
cdr3_aa: CASSLQETQYF

d_call: NA
cdr3_length: 16
j_call: TRBJ1-5
clone_size: NA
v_call: TRBV7-6
cdr3_nt: TGTGCCAGCAGCCCCGGGGGGGGGCAGTTGTATCAGCCCCAGCATTTT
cdr3_aa: CASSPGGGQLYQPQHF

d_call: TRBD1
cdr3_length: 15
j_call: TRBJ2-3
clone_size: NA
v_call: TRBV3-1/TRBV3-2
cdr3_nt: TGTGCCAGCAGCCAACCGGGACAGGTCACAGATACGCAGTATTTT
cdr3_aa: CASSQPGQVTDTQYF

d_call: TRBD1
cdr3_length: 16
j_call: TRBJ1-1
clone_size: NA
v_call: TRBV7-6
cdr3_nt: TGTGCCAGCAGGCCCACCCCGGGACAGGGAACTACTGAAGCTTTCTTT
cdr3_aa: CASRPTPGQGTTEAFF

d_call: TRBD1
cdr3_length: 15
j_call: TRBJ2-5
clone_size: NA
v_call: TRBV5-4
cdr3_nt: TGTGCCAGCAGCGCCTCGACAGGGGGGCAAGAGACCCAGTACTTC
cdr3_aa: CASSASTGGQETQYF

d_call: TRBD2
cdr3_length: 13
j_call: TRBJ2-7
clone_size: NA
v_call: TRBV18
cdr3_nt: TGTGCCAGCTCACGCGGGAGGACCTACGAGCAGTACTTC
cdr3_aa: CASSRGRTYEQYF

d_call: NA
cdr3_length: 12
j_call: TRBJ1-1
clone_size: NA
v_call: TRBV25-1
cdr3_nt: TGTGCCAGCAGTGAGAGTTACACTGAAGCTTTCTTT
cdr3_aa: CASSESYTEAFF

d_call: NA
cdr3_length: 16
j_call: TRBJ1-6
clone_size: NA
v_call: TRBV25-1
cdr3_nt: TGTGCCAGCAGTACTACTAAGACAGGATTTTCTTCACCCCTCCACTTT
cdr3_aa: CASSTTKTGFSSPLHF

d_call: NA
cdr3_length: 15
j_call: TRBJ1-6
clone_size: NA
v_call: TRBV5-6
cdr3_nt: TGTGCCAGCAGCTCGATGACACGGCATAATTCACCCCTCCACTTT
cdr3_aa: CASSSMTRHNSPLHF